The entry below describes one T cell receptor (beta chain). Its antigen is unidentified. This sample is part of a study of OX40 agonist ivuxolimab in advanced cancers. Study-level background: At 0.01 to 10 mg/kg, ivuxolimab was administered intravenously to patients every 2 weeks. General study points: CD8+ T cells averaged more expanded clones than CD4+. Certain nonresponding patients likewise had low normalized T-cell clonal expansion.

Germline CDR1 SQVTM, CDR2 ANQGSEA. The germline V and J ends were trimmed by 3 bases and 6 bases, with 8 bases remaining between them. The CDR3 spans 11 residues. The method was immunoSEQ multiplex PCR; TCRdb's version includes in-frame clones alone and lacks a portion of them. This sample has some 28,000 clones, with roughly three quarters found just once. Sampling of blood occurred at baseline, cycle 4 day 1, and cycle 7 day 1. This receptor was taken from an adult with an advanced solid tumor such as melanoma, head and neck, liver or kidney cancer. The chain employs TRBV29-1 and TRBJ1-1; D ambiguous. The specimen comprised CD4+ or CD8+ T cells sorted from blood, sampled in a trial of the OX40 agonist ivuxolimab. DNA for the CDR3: TGCAGCGTTGAGGTCCTTCCTGAAGCTTTCTTT. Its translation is CSVEVLPEAFF.